Below, one T cell receptor beta chain is given with its context. Its matching antigen is unknown. The entry originates in a study of monozygotic twins with inflammatory bowel disease. Study conclusions and caveats: Healthy twins shared more clonotypes with others than IBD patients, most markedly active ones.

UMIs incorporating a 6-nucleotide sample barcode were appended by means of template switching. TCRdb reprocessed the 5' RACE reads and keeps a single row for each CDR3 protein, giving no DNA. The sample spans around 230,000 distinct CDR3 sequences; the ten largest clones claim roughly 1.5%. CDR3 length: 13 residues. CDR1 is SGHDT and CDR2 is YYEEEE in the germline V gene. Every single donor had an approximately 2.5 ml blood sample drawn. This receptor was identified in a human donor with ulcerative colitis or Crohn's disease, or a healthy co-twin of an affected twin (not recorded which). Sequenced material: blood. The gene calls are TRBV5-6 and TRBJ1-1. Here the CDR3 reads CASSLVRRSEAFF.